This is a list of T cell receptor beta chains from one sample in a study of T cells in Graves' hyperthyroidism and ophthalmopathy. TCRdb re-called the multiplex PCR reads through MiXCR, storing one row per CDR3 protein. The profile shows about 640,000 distinct CDR3 sequences, roughly 20% of them singletons. What was sequenced was blood. These receptors all stem from a man aged 25-45 years with Graves' ophthalmopathy. CDR3s include the opening cysteine and the closing phenylalanine or tryptophan. Fields, in order: J gene, V gene, clone size, D gene, CDR3 DNA, CDR3 protein. The D gene is left open where the match is weak. Only part of the rows carry a size: once, few, many, or a class if the clone is expanded.

TRBJ2-5	TRBV5-6	few	TRBD1	TGTGCCAGCAGCTCCCGGGACAGGGCTCAAGAGACCCAGTACTTC	CASSSRDRAQETQYF
TRBJ2-1	TRBV13	many	TRBD2	TGTGCCAGCAGCGGTCTAGCGGGAGCCTTCTACAATGAGCAGTTCTTC	CASSGLAGAFYNEQFF
TRBJ1-1	TRBV14	many	-	TGTGCCAGCAGCAAAGGGCTGAACACTGAAGCTTTCTTT	CASSKGLNTEAFF
TRBJ2-1	TRBV2	-	-	TGTGCCAGCAGTGACTTAATCCGGAGGGGGGTGATCTTC	CASSDLIRRGVIF
TRBJ2-7	TRBV29-1	few	-	TGCAGCGTTGAAGACGGGAAATCGACGTACGAGCAGTACTTC	CSVEDGKSTYEQYF
TRBJ2-7	TRBV7-9	-	TRBD1	TGTGCCAGCAGCTTAGGGGACAGGGTAACCGAGCAGTACTTC	CASSLGDRVTEQYF
TRBJ1-2	TRBV4-2	-	TRBD1	TGTGCCAGCAGCCAAGAAACCGGGACAGTTGAAGCTAACTATGGCTACACCTTC	CASSQETGTVEANYGYTF
TRBJ2-1	TRBV18	few	-	TGTGCCAGCTCAACCCTCCCGGCTAGCGCGAACTACAATGAGCAGTTCTTC	CASSTLPASANYNEQFF
TRBJ1-2	TRBV6-1	-	TRBD1	TGTGCCAGCAGTGAAGCGGGACAGGGGGTCGGTGGCTACACCTTC	CASSEAGQGVGGYTF
TRBJ2-2	TRBV15	-	TRBD2	TGTGCCACCAGCAGAGAGAGAGCTGTTAAGGCGGGGGGCCGGGGCGGGGAGCTGTTTTTT	CATSRERAVKAGGRGGELFF
TRBJ2-1	TRBV7-6	-	-	TGTGCCAGCAGCTGGGGTGGGACAAAGAGCTCCTACAATGAGCAGTTCTTC	CASSWGGTKSSYNEQFF
TRBJ2-4	TRBV27	few	-	TGTGCCAGCAGTTCAATGGCAACAGGGAGTGACATTCAGTACTTC	CASSSMATGSDIQYF
TRBJ2-1	TRBV7-9	-	-	TGTGCCAGCAGCTCTACGAGAGGCTCCTACAATGAGCAGTTCTTC	CASSSTRGSYNEQFF
TRBJ1-2	TRBV29-1	few	-	TGCAGCGTTGAAGATCGATGGGGGGCGCGGAGCTACACCTTC	CSVEDRWGARSYTF
TRBJ2-3	TRBV20-1	-	TRBD2	TGCAGTGCTAGAGGGACTAGCGGGAGACTCACAGATACGCAGTATTTT	CSARGTSGRLTDTQYF
TRBJ2-5	TRBV12-3/TRBV12-4	many	TRBD1	TGTGCCAGCAGGAGGGGACAGTTGATAGAGACCCAGTACTTC	CASRRGQLIETQYF
TRBJ2-3	TRBV3-1	many	-	TGTGCCAGCGGAGGGGGGATAGATACGCAGTATTTT	CASGGGIDTQYF
TRBJ2-7	TRBV5-1	-	-	TGCGCCAGCAGCTTCCACAGCGAGCTTACCTACGAGCAGTACTTC	CASSFHSELTYEQYF
TRBJ1-2	TRBV6-1	many	TRBD1	TGTGCCAGCAGAGGAGGGACAGGGGACGGCTACACCTTC	CASRGGTGDGYTF
TRBJ2-3	TRBV5-5	-	TRBD1	TGTGCCAGCAGCTTGCACAGGGGCTTCTCGGATACGCAGTATTTT	CASSLHRGFSDTQYF
TRBJ2-1	TRBV5-1	-	-	TGCGCCAGCAGCTTGGCGGGACGGGAATACAATGAGCAGTTCTTC	CASSLAGREYNEQFF
TRBJ2-2	TRBV7-9	once	-	TGTGCCAGCAGTTACGTCGGGCTGGGCACCGGGGAGCTGTTTTTT	CASSYVGLGTGELFF
TRBJ1-5	TRBV4-1	few	TRBD1	TGCGCCAGCAGCCAAGACATAGACAGGGGGATTAATCAGCCCCAGCATTTT	CASSQDIDRGINQPQHF
TRBJ2-7	TRBV28	many	-	TGTGCCAGCACTGACACCTCCTACGAGCAGTACTTC	CASTDTSYEQYF
TRBJ2-2	TRBV6-2/TRBV6-3	once	-	TGTGCCAGCAGTGACCCGGGGTCGACCCCTGCCGGGGAGCTGTTTTTT	CASSDPGSTPAGELFF
TRBJ2-7	TRBV7-6	few	-	TGTGCCAGCAGCTTATCCGATAAGTACGAGCAGTACTTC	CASSLSDKYEQYF
TRBJ2-1	TRBV9	-	TRBD1	TGTGCCAGCAGCTCGGGACAGGGAGGCAATGAGCAGTTCTTC	CASSSGQGGNEQFF
TRBJ2-3	TRBV6-2/TRBV6-3	-	TRBD2	TGTGCCAGCAGTTCCTCACTAGCGGGAGGAGCAGATACGCAGTATTTT	CASSSSLAGGADTQYF
TRBJ1-3	TRBV3-1	-	-	TGTGCCAGCAGCCAAGGGCCAGGAGGGTCTGGAAACACCATATATTTT	CASSQGPGGSGNTIYF
TRBJ2-7	TRBV11-1	many	TRBD2	TGTGCCAGCAGCTTGGCTAGCGGGGTAGGAAAAAACGAGCAGTACTTC	CASSLASGVGKNEQYF
TRBJ2-7	TRBV29-1	-	TRBD2	TGCAGCGTTGTGAGCGGGAGGGAATCCTACGAGCAGTACTTC	CSVVSGRESYEQYF
TRBJ2-1	TRBV2	-	TRBD2	TGTGCCAGCAGCGGGAGGGAGCAGTTCTTC	CASSGREQFF
TRBJ2-3	TRBV27	few	-	TGTGCCAGCAGTTCGAGTGAGACAGATACGCAGTATTTT	CASSSSETDTQYF
TRBJ2-7	TRBV7-9	many	-	TGTGCCAGCAGCTTTGGGGCCCTGGGCTCCTACGAGCAGTACTTC	CASSFGALGSYEQYF
TRBJ2-3	TRBV19	few	-	TGTGCCAGTAGTCATTTTGCAGATACGCAGTATTTT	CASSHFADTQYF
TRBJ2-7	TRBV10-3	few	TRBD1	TGTGCCATCAGTACTCCGGGACAGGGGTTCTACGAGCAGTACTTC	CAISTPGQGFYEQYF
TRBJ2-7	TRBV28	few	-	TGTGCCAGCAGTTTATGGCAGGAATCACATTTCTACGAGCAGTACTTC	CASSLWQESHFYEQYF
TRBJ2-7	TRBV6-1	few	TRBD1	TGTGCCAGCAGTGAATCCCCAGACAGGGCGATTTCCTACGAGCAGTACTTC	CASSESPDRAISYEQYF
TRBJ2-2	TRBV6-1	few	-	TGTGCCAGCCTCGCGAGGGCAGGTTGGACCGGGGAGCTGTTTTTT	CASLARAGWTGELFF
TRBJ1-4	TRBV9	-	-	TGTGCCAGCAGCGTAGATGGGGGTAATGAAAAACTGTTTTTT	CASSVDGGNEKLFF
TRBJ2-7	TRBV20-1	few	-	TGCAGTGCTCCCGTTTATTACGAGCAGTACTTC	CSAPVYYEQYF
TRBJ1-1	TRBV3-1	few	-	TGTGCCAGCAGCCGAACCGGGGAGGAAGCTTTCTTT	CASSRTGEEAFF